This TCR beta chain was recorded in a study of shared clonotypes between healthy human individuals. Findings of the study overall: Sequencing of the sorted subsets was shown by rarefaction to be incomplete despite large depth. The study generally estimated greater richness for naive than memory subsets. Among non-shared clonotypes, generation probabilities were lower than among those shared by all four donors.

Clones were read by immunoSEQ multiplex PCR, and TCRdb kept only the in-frame ones, dropping some. The sample includes 2 million to 2.5 million clones, around 92% seen only once; the top ten take 0.3% to 0.4%. The table lists this clone with a count of one. Its cognate antigen is unknown. The TCR sequence derives from a young man in good health. Some clones in this sample may be carry-over from other donors' samples. The sequencing input was naive CD4+ T cells from PBMCs. Subset specified: CD45RA+ positively selected.

CDR3 region: CASHTTTGGNTEAFF. The CDR3 DNA is TGCGCCAGCCATACTACAACCGGCGGGAACACTGAAGCTTTCTTT. This chain connects TRBV5-1 to TRBJ1-1; no clear D. The ends were cut back, 7 bases at V and 1 base at J, with 17 bases in the middle. The CDR3 covers 15 residues. Germline loops: CDR1 SGHRS, CDR2 YFSETQ. Filled out from reference TRBV5-1 and TRBJ1-1, the complete variable domain reads KAGVTQTPRYLIKTRGQQVTLSCSPISGHRSVSWYQQTPGQGLQFLFEYFSETQRNKGNFPGRFSGRQFSNSRSEMNVSTLELGDSALYLCASHTTTGGNTEAFFGQGTRLTVV.